This TCR beta chain comes out of a study of control samples from healthy donors and cancer patients. Some clones are missing from TCRdb's copy, which holds only in-frame ones; the method was immunoSEQ multiplex PCR. The table includes roughly 400,000 clones, roughly 90% detected once. The CDR3 extends over 14 amino acids. CDR1 and CDR2 (germline): SGHNT, YYREEE (reference sequence). Trimming pared 1 base from V and 2 bases from J, leaving 10 bases between. Sequencing was performed on PBMCs. This clonotype was sampled from a man in his forties with head and neck cancer. The chain has TRBV5-4 and TRBJ2-7; perhaps D is TRBD1 or TRBD2 (5 bases each). CDR3 in amino acids: CASSLRGPTYEQYF. CDR3 coding DNA: TGTGCCAGCAGCTTGAGGGGACCCACCTACGAGCAGTACTTC.